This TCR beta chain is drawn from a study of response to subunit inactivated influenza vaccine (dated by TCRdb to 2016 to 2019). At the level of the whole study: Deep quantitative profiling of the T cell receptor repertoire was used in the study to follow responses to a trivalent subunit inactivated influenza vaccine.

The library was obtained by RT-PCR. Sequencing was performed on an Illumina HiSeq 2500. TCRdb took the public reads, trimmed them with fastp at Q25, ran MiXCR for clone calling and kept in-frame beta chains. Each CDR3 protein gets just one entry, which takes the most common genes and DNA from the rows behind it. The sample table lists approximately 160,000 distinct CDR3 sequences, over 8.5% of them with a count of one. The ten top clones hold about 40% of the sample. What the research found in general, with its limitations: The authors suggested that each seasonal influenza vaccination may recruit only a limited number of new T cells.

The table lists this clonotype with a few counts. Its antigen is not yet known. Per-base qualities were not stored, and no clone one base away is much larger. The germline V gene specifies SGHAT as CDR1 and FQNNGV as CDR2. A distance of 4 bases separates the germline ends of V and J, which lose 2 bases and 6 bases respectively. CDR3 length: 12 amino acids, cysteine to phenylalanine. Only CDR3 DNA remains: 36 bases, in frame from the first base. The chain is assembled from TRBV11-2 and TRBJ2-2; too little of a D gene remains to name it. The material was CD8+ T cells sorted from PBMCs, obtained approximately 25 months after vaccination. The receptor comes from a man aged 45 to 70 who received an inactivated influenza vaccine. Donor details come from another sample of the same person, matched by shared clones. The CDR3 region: CASSLSAGELFF. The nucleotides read TGTGCCAGCAGCTTATCAGCCGGGGAGCTGTTTTTT.